This T cell receptor beta chain emerged from a study of blood T cell repertoires in COVID-19. Profiled with immunoSEQ multiplex PCR; TCRdb holds only in-frame clones, not every one. The sample lists about 160,000 clones; around four fifths were seen once. The V gene lost 2 bases and the J gene lost 0 bases, with 18 bases spanning the gap. Germline loops: CDR1 SGHVS, CDR2 FNYEAQ. The CDR3 consists of 18 residues. This sequence was found in an elderly woman with acute or convalescent COVID-19. The sample consisted of peripheral blood. The chain links TRBV7-6 to TRBJ2-3; no firm D call. CDR3 in DNA: TGTGCCAGCAGCTTAAGGTCGAGTTTGGGCCTAAGCACAGATACGCAGTATTTT. Translation: CASSLRSSLGLSTDTQYF.